This T cell receptor (beta chain) was captured by sequencing in a study of T cell changes during pregnancy in multiple sclerosis. Using immunoSEQ multiplex PCR, the repertoire was profiled, and TCRdb retains in-frame clones only, with some absent. Among 60,000 to 65,000 clones, about 90% were seen once, and the ten largest hold around 2.3%. The germline V gene has CDR1 MGHRA and CDR2 YSYEKL. V was trimmed by 4 bases and J by 6 bases, leaving 13 bases between them. The CDR3 runs to 13 residues. The sequencing here drew on peripheral blood, taken in the first trimester of pregnancy. The source of this sequence is a female donor with multiple sclerosis, enrolled in a pregnancy study. The chain joins TRBV4-1 to TRBJ2-7; a weak D match, TRBD2 (5 bases). DNA of the CDR3: TGCGCCAGCAGCCCCGGGGTGTTGACCGAGCAGTACTTC. This encodes CASSPGVLTEQYF.